Below are 15 T cell receptor beta chains sequenced from a single sample in a study of T cell responses to AZD1222 COVID-19 vaccine. Profiling relied on immunoSEQ multiplex PCR, and the TCRdb table lists in-frame clones only, not all of them. Of approximately 200,000 clones in the sample, just over 85% were seen once. Here the sequenced sample was peripheral blood, taken on day 0 of AZD1222 vaccination. Receptors were obtained from an adult in good health.

CDR3 in DNA: TGTGCCAGCAGCTTATTTGGCAGGGGTTACGAGCAGTACTTC. This sequence encodes CASSLFGRGYEQYF. The chain joins TRBV7-9 to TRBJ2-7, with D perhaps matching TRBD1 (6 bases). V lost 2 bases, J lost 4 bases, and 12 bases lay in between. The germline gives CDR1 SEHNR, CDR2 FQNEAQ (reference sequence). The CDR3 totals 14 residues.

The CDR3 nucleotides are TGCGCCAGCAGCCGGGACAGGGGGTTACAGCCCCAGCATTTT. Translated, it gives CASSRDRGLQPQHF. J is TRBJ1-5 and V is TRBV4-1, with 11 nucleotides matching TRBD1. The trim removed 4 bases at V and 7 bases at J, leaving 3 bases unmatched. This CDR3 contains 14 residues. Germline CDR1 is MGHRA and CDR2 is YSYEKL.

This clone was counted a single time. The chain couples TRBV5-1 to TRBJ2-2; D may be TRBD2 (5 bases). Trimming took 7 bases from V and 5 from J, leaving 18 bases between them. Germline CDR1 is SGHRS and CDR2 is YFSETQ. The CDR3 totals 15 residues. Here the CDR3 reads CASFKVRGWTGELFF. The CDR3 bases are TGCGCCAGCTTTAAAGTTCGGGGATGGACCGGGGAGCTGTTTTTT.

J is TRBJ2-2 and V is TRBV4-3; no definite D call. Trimming removed 0 bases from V and 7 bases from J, with 12 bases in between. Germline loops: CDR1 LGHNA, CDR2 YSLEER. The CDR3 loop spans 15 amino acids. The CDR3 here is CASSQDRWGDGELFF. CDR3 in DNA: TGCGCCAGCAGCCAAGATCGGTGGGGTGACGGGGAGCTGTTTTTT.

The rearrangement links TRBV4-3 to TRBJ2-1; D unresolved. Trimming left V 0 bases short and J 9 bases short, with 12 bases between. Germline CDR1 is LGHNA and CDR2 is YSLEER. This CDR3 comprises 14 residues. CDR3 amino acids: CASSQEKYRAEQFF. The CDR3 nucleotides are TGCGCCAGCAGCCAAGAAAAATATCGGGCTGAGCAGTTCTTC.

V is TRBV2 and J is TRBJ2-4; D is uncertain. The CDR3 is 13 amino acids. With 11 bases removed from V and 3 bases from J, the gap between germline ends came to 14 bases. CDR1 is SNHLY, CDR2 FYNNEI, per germline. The CDR3 loop reads CASWVFGKNIQYF. In DNA, the CDR3 is TGTGCCTCGTGGGTATTTGGCAAAAACATTCAGTACTTC.

The genes are TRBV2 and TRBJ1-4; no clear D. The CDR3 extends over 14 amino acids. Germline V gene sequence: CDR1 SNHLY, CDR2 FYNNEI. V was shortened by 7 bases and J by 3 bases, with 12 bases between the two germline ends. Written as DNA, the CDR3 is TGTGCCAGCACCAGAAGTATGTCTAATGAAAAACTGTTTTTT. Residues: CASTRSMSNEKLFF.

V and J are TRBV29-1 and TRBJ1-1, with D possibly being TRBD1 (6 bases). The CDR3 is made up of 15 amino acids. The V end lost 5 bases, the J end lost 5 bases, and 21 bases lay between the germline ends. In germline, CDR1 is SQVTM, CDR2 ANQGSEA. CDR3 region: CSVIGLQGMGTEAFF. CDR3 nucleotide sequence: TGCAGCGTTATCGGCTTGCAGGGGATGGGGACTGAAGCTTTCTTT.

The table lists this clone with a count of one. The chain combines TRBV6-1 with TRBJ2-7; 8 bases map to TRBD1. Per the germline V gene, CDR1 is MNHNS and CDR2 is SASEGT. V shed 3 bases and J 1 base; nucleotides not matched to a gene: 5. The CDR3 spans 15 residues. The CDR3 region is CASSEDRVGSYEQYF. CDR3 DNA: TGTGCCAGCAGTGAGGACAGGGTGGGTTCCTACGAGCAGTACTTC.

The chain has TRBV7-9 and TRBJ2-5; D unclear. CDR3 size: 13 residues. CDR1 SEHNR and CDR2 FQNEAQ come from the germline V gene (reference sequence). With 5 bases removed from V and 7 bases from J, the gap between germline ends came to 14 bases. DNA for the CDR3: TGTGCCAGCAGCGCGACCCCGTTCAGGACCCAGTACTTC. It yields the protein CASSATPFRTQYF.

CDR3 nucleotides: TGTGCCTGGAATGCCAGGGGCGGGGGGAAACTGTTTTTT. Translation gives CAWNARGGGKLFF. The rearrangement uses TRBV30 and TRBJ1-4; weak D call: TRBD1 (6 bases). CDR1 GTSNPN and CDR2 SVGIG come from the germline V gene (reference sequence). The V and J ends lost 4 bases and 11 bases respectively, with 17 bases between them. This CDR3 has 13 residues.

The chain joins TRBV12-5 to TRBJ2-7, with 8 bases fitting TRBD1. This CDR3 is built from 13 residues. J gave up 6 bases and V 5 bases, and 6 bases lay outside the gene matches. The germline gives CDR1 LGHNT, CDR2 FRNRAP. The CDR3 sequence: CASGTGQGGEQYF. The CDR3 nucleotides read TGTGCTAGTGGTACCGGACAGGGTGGCGAGCAGTACTTC. The whole variable domain, filled in from reference TRBV12-5 and TRBJ2-7, reads DARVTQTPRHKVTEMGQEVTMRCQPILGHNTVFWYRQTMMQGLELLAYFRNRAPLDDSGMPKDRFSAEMPDATLATLKIQPSEPRDSAVYFCASGTGQGGEQYFGPGTRLTVT.

V usage is TRBV19 and J usage is TRBJ1-1; 9 bases align to TRBD1. The junction had 5 bases not matched to a gene; V was cut back by 2 bases and J by 1 base. CDR1 LNHDA and CDR2 SQIVND come from the germline V gene (reference sequence). The CDR3 runs 16 residues. CDR3 in amino acids: CASSIRPTGGNTEAFF. DNA for the CDR3: TGTGCCAGTAGTATACGGCCGACAGGGGGGAACACTGAAGCTTTCTTT.

This clone was seen only once. CDR3 in amino acids: CASSLWGVTEAFF. CDR3 coding DNA: TGTGCCAGCAGCTTATGGGGGGTCACTGAAGCTTTCTTT. This chain links TRBV7-2 with TRBJ1-1, with a weak D call TRBD1 (5 bases). The CDR3 is made up of 13 amino acids. V lost 2 bases and J 4 bases, leaving 8 bases between the germline ends. Germline CDR1 is SGHTA and CDR2 is FQGNSA.

This rearrangement joins TRBV27 to TRBJ1-5, with D possibly being TRBD1 (6 bases). Germline V CDR1 and CDR2: MNHEY, SMNVEV (reference sequence). CDR3 length equals 15 residues. V lost 6 bases and J lost 4, with 16 bases in between. The CDR3 region has the DNA TGTGCCAGCAGCCCATCACAGGGAAGGAATCAGCCCCAGCATTTT. Its protein product is CASSPSQGRNQPQHF.